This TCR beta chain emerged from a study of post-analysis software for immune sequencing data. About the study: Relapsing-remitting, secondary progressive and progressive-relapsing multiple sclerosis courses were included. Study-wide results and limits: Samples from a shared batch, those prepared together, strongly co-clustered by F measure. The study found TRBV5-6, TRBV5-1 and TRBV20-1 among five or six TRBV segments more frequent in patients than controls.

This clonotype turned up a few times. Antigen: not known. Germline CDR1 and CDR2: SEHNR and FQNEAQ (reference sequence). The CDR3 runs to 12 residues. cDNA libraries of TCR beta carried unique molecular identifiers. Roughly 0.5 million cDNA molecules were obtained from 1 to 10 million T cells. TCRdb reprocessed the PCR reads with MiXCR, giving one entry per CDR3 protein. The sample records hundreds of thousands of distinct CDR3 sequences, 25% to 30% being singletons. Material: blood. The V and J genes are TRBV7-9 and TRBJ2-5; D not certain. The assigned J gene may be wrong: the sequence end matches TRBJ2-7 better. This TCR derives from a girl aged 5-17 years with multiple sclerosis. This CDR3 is CATRGVHCEQYF. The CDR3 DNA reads TGTGCCACCCGCGGAGTGCACTGCGAGCAGTACTTC.